A selection of T cell receptor beta chains follows, all from one sample in a study of blood T cells in healthy people across ages. TCRdb independently ran MiXCR on the 5' RACE reads; one entry per CDR3 protein. The sample holds approximately 940,000 distinct CDR3 sequences, roughly 43% seen once. Sequences were obtained from blood. These receptors all stem from a man younger than 45 in good health. Each CDR3 is given with its conserved first and last residue. The D gene is left open where the match is weak. Clone size is shown for a subset of rows, as once, few, many or a class of expanded clone.

d_gene	abundance	v_gene	j_gene	CDR3aa	CDR3nt
TRBD1	once	TRBV3-1	TRBJ2-7	CASSTRQGVYNEQYF	TGTGCCAGCAGCACACGACAGGGAGTCTACAATGAGCAGTACTTC
TRBD1	few	TRBV7-2	TRBJ2-7	CASSSLGTGIVTEQYF	TGTGCCAGCAGCTCATTAGGGACAGGGATTGTGACCGAGCAGTACTTC
.	few	TRBV5-6	TRBJ2-7	CASSLSGDYAYEQYF	TGTGCCAGCAGCTTGTCGGGAGATTACGCCTACGAGCAGTACTTC
.	.	TRBV5-1	TRBJ1-6	CASSLQGYDNSPLHF	TGCGCCAGCAGCTTACAGGGCTACGATAATTCACCCCTCCACTTT
TRBD2	.	TRBV25-1	TRBJ2-7	CASSGLGGSYEQYF	TGTGCCAGCAGTGGGCTCGGGGGGTCCTACGAGCAGTACTTC
.	many	TRBV10-3	TRBJ2-5	CAISAGQQETQYF	TGTGCCATCAGTGCTGGACAGCAAGAGACCCAGTACTTC
TRBD1	.	TRBV28	TRBJ1-1	CASGQGDMNTEAFF	TGTGCCAGCGGACAGGGCGATATGAACACTGAAGCTTTCTTT
.	.	TRBV9	TRBJ2-7	CASSVATGPSYEQYF	TGTGCCAGCAGCGTAGCCACAGGACCCTCCTACGAGCAGTACTTC
TRBD1	.	TRBV20-1	TRBJ1-2	CSAVQGAGGYTF	TGCAGTGCTGTACAGGGGGCCGGTGGCTACACCTTC
TRBD2	.	TRBV9	TRBJ2-3	CASSARREGRYTDTQYF	TGTGCCAGCAGCGCCCGGCGGGAGGGTCGCTACACAGATACGCAGTATTTT
TRBD2	.	TRBV18	TRBJ2-5	CASSPVLAGVETQYF	TGTGCCAGCTCACCGGTCCTAGCGGGGGTGGAGACCCAGTACTTC
.	few	TRBV7-2	TRBJ2-5	CASTQQLGFGETQYF	TGTGCCAGCACCCAGCAACTGGGATTTGGAGAGACCCAGTACTTC
.	few	TRBV28	TRBJ2-3	CASSPSGVPNTQYF	TGTGCCAGCAGCCCTTCGGGAGTCCCTAATACGCAGTATTTT
.	few	TRBV28	TRBJ2-7	CASSHATRDRFQEQYF	TGTGCCAGCAGTCACGCTACTCGGGACCGGTTCCAAGAGCAGTACTTC
.	few	TRBV5-1	TRBJ2-7	CASSSLPSSDEQYF	TGCGCCAGCAGCTCCCTGCCCTCGTCCGACGAGCAGTACTTC
TRBD1	.	TRBV12-3/TRBV12-4	TRBJ2-7	CASRPSGQGTYEQYF	TGTGCCAGCAGACCGTCGGGACAGGGGACCTACGAGCAGTACTTC
.	.	TRBV9	TRBJ2-3	CASSDRTPGEGTQYF	TGTGCCAGCAGCGACCGGACTCCGGGCGAGGGTACGCAGTATTTT
.	few	TRBV28	TRBJ2-5	CASSMGLAETQYF	TGTGCCAGCAGCATGGGACTGGCGGAGACCCAGTACTTC
TRBD2	few	TRBV20-1	TRBJ2-7	CSARGGWSSYEQYF	TGCAGTGCTAGGGGGGGGTGGAGCTCCTACGAGCAGTACTTC
.	.	TRBV6-6	TRBJ2-4	CASSTGQGKYF	TGTGCCAGCAGCACAGGGCAGGGAAAGTACTTC
.	few	TRBV7-2	TRBJ2-7	CASSLRDHFYEQYF	TGTGCCAGCAGCTTACGTGACCACTTCTACGAGCAGTACTTC
TRBD2	once	TRBV29-1	TRBJ2-7	CSVEGEGREQYF	TGCAGCGTTGAAGGGGAGGGGCGCGAGCAGTACTTC
.	.	TRBV6-1	TRBJ2-6	CASSEETSWGANVLTF	TGTGCCAGCAGTGAAGAGACCAGCTGGGGGGCCAACGTCCTGACTTTC
.	few	TRBV14	TRBJ2-3	CASSQVQWRAPPDTQYF	TGTGCCAGCAGCCAAGTTCAGTGGCGGGCGCCGCCAGATACGCAGTATTTT
.	.	TRBV7-2	TRBJ2-7	CASSPRRTGYEQYF	TGTGCCAGCAGCCCTAGGAGGACGGGCTACGAGCAGTACTTC
TRBD1	.	TRBV7-2	TRBJ1-1	CASSPDRIRMGAFF	TGTGCCAGCAGTCCGGACAGGATCCGCATGGGGGCTTTCTTT
.	.	TRBV27	TRBJ2-5	CASSLTRAETQYF	TGTGCCAGCAGCCTGACTAGAGCGGAGACCCAGTACTTC